This T cell receptor beta chain was recorded in a study of technical replicates of blood from a few donors. The repertoire was sequenced with immunoSEQ multiplex PCR; TCRdb's copy has only in-frame clones and lacks some. In the table there are 70,000 to 85,000 clones, roughly 97% of which are singletons. The V end was cut by 1 base, the J end by 7 bases, with 10 bases between. This CDR3 contains 13 residues. Germline-derived CDR1 and CDR2 are SGHDN and FVKESK. The V and J genes are TRBV14 and TRBJ1-1; tentative D call: TRBD1 (5 bases). Material for sequencing was T cells isolated from PBMCs. This clonotype was sampled from a human donor in good health. CDR3 nucleotide sequence: TGTGCCAGCAGCCAAGTCGCAGGGAATGAAGCTTTCTTT. Its protein product is CASSQVAGNEAFF.